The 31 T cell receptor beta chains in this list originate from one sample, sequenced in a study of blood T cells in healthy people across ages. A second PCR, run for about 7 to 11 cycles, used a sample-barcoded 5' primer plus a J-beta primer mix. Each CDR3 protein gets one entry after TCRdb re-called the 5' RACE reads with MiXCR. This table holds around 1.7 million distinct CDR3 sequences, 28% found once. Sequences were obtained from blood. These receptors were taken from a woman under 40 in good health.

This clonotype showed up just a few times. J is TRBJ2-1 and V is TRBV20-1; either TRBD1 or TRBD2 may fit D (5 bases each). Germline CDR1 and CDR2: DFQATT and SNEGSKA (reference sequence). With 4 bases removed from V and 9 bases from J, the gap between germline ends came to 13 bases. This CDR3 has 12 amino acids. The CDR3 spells CSAIRGGGEQFF. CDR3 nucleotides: TGCAGTGCTATCCGAGGTGGGGGTGAGCAGTTCTTC.

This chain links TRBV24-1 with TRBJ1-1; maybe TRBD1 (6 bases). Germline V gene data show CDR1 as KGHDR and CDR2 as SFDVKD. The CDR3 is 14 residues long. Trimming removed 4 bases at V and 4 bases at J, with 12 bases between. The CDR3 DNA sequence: TGTGCCACCAGTGACACAGGGATGAGCACTGAAGCTTTCTTT. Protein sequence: CATSDTGMSTEAFF.

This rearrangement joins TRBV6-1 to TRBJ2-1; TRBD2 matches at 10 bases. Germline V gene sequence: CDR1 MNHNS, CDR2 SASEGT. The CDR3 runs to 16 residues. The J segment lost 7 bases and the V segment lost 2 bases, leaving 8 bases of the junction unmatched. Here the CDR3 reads CASSEQIAGGLNEQFF. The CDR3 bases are TGTGCCAGCAGTGAACAGATAGCGGGGGGACTGAATGAGCAGTTCTTC.

The CDR3, as DNA: TGCAGTACTACGGTGGACAGGGGGGGGTCCTACAATGAGCAGTTCTTC. This sequence encodes CSTTVDRGGSYNEQFF. The chain combines TRBV20-1 with TRBJ2-1; 10 bases map to TRBD1. This CDR3 has 16 residues. The germline gives CDR1 DFQATT, CDR2 SNEGSKA (reference sequence). V was pared by 8 bases and J by 1 base, with 11 bases of the junction left unmatched.

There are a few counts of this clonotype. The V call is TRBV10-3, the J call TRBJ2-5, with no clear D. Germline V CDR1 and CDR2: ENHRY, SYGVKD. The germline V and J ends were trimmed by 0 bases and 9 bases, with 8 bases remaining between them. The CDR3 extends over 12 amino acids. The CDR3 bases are TGTGCCATCAGTGAGTCTTCCTGGGCCCAGTACTTC. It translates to CAISESSWAQYF.

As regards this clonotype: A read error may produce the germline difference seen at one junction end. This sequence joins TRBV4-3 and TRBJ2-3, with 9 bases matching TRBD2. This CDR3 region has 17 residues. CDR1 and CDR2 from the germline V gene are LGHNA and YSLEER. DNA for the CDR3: TGCGCCAGCAGCCAAGAAATAGCACTAGCGGGCACAGGTACGCAGTATTTT. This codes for CASSQEIALAGTGTQYF.

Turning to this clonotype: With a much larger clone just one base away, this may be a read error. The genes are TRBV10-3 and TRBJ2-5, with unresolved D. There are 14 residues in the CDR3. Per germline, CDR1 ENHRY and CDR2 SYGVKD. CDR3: CAISDPARQKTQYF. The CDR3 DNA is TGTGCCATCAGTGATCCGGCCCGCCAAAAGACCCAGTACTTC.

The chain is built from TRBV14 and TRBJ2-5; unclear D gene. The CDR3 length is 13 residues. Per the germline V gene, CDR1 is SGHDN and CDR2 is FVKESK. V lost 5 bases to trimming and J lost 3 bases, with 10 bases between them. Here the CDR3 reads CASSVNLEETQYF. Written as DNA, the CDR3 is TGTGCCAGCAGCGTCAACTTGGAAGAGACCCAGTACTTC.

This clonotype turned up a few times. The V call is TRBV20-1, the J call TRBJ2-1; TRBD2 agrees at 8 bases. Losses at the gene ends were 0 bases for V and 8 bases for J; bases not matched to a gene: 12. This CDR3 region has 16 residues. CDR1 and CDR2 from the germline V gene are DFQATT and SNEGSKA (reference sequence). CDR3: CSAREAPGAGEDEQFF. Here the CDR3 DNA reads TGCAGTGCTAGAGAGGCCCCCGGAGCGGGAGAGGATGAGCAGTTCTTC.

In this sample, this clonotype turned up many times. Here the CDR3 DNA reads TGTGCCAGCAGTTACCTAAAGGACAGGGGGCTTGGGGAGCAGTACTTC. As protein: CASSYLKDRGLGEQYF. This rearrangement joins TRBV6-5 to TRBJ2-7; 11 bases are shared with TRBD1. The CDR3 is made up of 16 amino acids. V shed 2 bases and J 7 bases; nucleotides not matched to a gene: 10. Per germline, CDR1 MNHEY and CDR2 SVGAGI.

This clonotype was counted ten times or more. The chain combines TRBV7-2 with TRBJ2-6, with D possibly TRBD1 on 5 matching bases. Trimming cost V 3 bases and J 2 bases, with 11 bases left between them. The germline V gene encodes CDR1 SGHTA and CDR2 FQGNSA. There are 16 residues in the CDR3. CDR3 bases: TGTGCCAGCAGCTTTCAGGGTACAGCTGGGGCCAACGTCCTGACTTTC. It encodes CASSFQGTAGANVLTF. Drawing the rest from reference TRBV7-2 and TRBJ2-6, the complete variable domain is GAGVSQSPSNKVTEKGKDVELRCDPISGHTALYWYRQSLGQGLEFLIYFQGNSAPDKSGLPSDRFSAERTGGSVSTLTIQRTQQEDSAVYLCASSFQGTAGANVLTFGAGSRLTVL.

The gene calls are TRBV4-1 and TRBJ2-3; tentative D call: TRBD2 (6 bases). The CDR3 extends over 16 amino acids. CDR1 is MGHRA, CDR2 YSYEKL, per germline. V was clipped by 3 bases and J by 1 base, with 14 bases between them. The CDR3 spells CASSHKWWGGTDTQYF. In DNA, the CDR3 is TGCGCCAGCAGCCACAAGTGGTGGGGGGGCACAGATACGCAGTATTTT.

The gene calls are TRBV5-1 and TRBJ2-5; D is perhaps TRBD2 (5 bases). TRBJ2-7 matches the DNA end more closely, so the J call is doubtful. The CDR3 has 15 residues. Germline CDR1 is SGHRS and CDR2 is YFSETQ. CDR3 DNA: TGCGCCAGCAGCTTGGTTCCGGACGGGACCTACGAGCAGTACTTC. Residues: CASSLVPDGTYEQYF.

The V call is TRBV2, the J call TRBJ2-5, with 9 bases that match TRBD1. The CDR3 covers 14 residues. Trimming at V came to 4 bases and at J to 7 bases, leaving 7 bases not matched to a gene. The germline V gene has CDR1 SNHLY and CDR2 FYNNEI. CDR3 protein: CASSAQGAWVTQYF. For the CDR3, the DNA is TGTGCCAGCAGTGCACAGGGGGCATGGGTGACCCAGTACTTC.

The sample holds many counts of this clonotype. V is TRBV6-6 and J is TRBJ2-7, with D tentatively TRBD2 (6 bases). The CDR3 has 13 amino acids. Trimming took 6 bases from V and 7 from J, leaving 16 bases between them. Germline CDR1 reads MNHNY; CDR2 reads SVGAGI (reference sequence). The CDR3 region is CASSTGVNPEQYF. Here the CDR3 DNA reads TGTGCCAGCAGCACGGGAGTTAACCCGGAGCAGTACTTC.

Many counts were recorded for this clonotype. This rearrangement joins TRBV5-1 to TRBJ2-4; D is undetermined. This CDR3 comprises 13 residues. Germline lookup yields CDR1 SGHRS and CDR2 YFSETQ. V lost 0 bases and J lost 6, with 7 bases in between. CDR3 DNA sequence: TGCGCCAGCAGCTTGGATGGCCGAAACATTCAGTACTTC. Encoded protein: CASSLDGRNIQYF.

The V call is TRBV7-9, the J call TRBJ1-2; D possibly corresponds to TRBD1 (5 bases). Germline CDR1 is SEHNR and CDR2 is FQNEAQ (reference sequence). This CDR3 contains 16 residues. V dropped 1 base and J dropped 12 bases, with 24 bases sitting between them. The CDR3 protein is CASSLGGAEWYGDNTF. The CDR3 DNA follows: TGTGCCAGCAGCTTAGGAGGGGCGGAGTGGTATGGTGACAACACCTTC.

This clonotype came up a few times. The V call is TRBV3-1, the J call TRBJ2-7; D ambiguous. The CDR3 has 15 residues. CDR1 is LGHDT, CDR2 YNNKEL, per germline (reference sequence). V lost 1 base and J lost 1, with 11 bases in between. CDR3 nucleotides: TGTGCCAGCAGCCAAGGGGTAACCACATCCTACGAGCAGTACTTC. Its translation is CASSQGVTTSYEQYF.

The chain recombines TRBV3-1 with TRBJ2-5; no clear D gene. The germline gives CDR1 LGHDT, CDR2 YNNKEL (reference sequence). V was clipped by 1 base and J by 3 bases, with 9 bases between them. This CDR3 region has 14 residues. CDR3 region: CASSQVRGKETQYF. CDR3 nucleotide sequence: TGTGCCAGCAGCCAAGTACGAGGAAAAGAGACCCAGTACTTC.

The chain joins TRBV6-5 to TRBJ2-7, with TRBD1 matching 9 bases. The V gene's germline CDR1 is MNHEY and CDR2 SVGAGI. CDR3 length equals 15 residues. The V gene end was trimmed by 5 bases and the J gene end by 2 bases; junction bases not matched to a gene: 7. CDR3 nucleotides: TGTGCCAGCAGTACAGACCGGACAGGGGCCTACGAGCAGTACTTC. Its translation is CASSTDRTGAYEQYF.

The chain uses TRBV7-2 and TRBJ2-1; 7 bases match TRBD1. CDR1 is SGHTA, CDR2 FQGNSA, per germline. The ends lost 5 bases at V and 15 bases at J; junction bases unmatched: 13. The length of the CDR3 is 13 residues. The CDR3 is CASSGFQGVGPFF. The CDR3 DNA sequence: TGTGCCAGCAGCGGCTTCCAGGGGGTAGGACCGTTCTTC.

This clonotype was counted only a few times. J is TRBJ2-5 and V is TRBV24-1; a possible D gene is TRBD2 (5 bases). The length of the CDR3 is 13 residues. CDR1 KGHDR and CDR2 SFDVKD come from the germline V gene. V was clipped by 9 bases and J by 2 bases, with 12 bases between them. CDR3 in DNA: TGTGCCACCGAGCGAGCGGATCAAGAGACCCAGTACTTC. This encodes CATERADQETQYF.

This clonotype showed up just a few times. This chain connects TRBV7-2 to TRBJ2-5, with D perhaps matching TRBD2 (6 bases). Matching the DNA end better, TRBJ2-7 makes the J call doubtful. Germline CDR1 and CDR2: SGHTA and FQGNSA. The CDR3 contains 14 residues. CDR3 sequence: CASSLAGGWNEQYF. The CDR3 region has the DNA TGTGCCAGCAGCTTAGCGGGGGGTTGGAACGAGCAGTACTTC.

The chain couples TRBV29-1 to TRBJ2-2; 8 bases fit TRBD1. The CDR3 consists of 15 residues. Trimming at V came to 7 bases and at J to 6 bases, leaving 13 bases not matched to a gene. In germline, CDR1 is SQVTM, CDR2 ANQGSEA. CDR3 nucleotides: TGCAGCGGCCTAACAGGGGGTATAGGGGCCGGGGAGCTGTTTTTT. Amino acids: CSGLTGGIGAGELFF.

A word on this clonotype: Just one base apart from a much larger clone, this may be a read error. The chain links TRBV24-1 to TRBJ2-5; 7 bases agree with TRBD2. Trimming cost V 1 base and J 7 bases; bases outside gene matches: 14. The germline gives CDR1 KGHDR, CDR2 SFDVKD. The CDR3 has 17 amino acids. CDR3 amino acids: CATSDFKRAGEVVTQYF. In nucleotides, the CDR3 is TGTGCCACCAGTGATTTTAAAAGGGCGGGGGAGGTAGTGACCCAGTACTTC.

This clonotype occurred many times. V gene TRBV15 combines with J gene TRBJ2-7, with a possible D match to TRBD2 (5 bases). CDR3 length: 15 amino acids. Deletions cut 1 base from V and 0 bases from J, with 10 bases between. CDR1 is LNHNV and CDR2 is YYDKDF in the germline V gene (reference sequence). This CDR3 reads CATSRVRGYSYEQYF. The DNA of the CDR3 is TGTGCCACCAGCAGAGTGCGCGGGTACTCCTACGAGCAGTACTTC.

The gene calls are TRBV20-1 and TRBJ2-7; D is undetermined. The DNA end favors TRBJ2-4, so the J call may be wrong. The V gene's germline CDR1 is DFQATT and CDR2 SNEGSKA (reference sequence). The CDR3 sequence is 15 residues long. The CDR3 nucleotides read TGCAGTGCTAGAGATAATAGATTCGCCAAAAACATTCAGTACTTC. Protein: CSARDNRFAKNIQYF.

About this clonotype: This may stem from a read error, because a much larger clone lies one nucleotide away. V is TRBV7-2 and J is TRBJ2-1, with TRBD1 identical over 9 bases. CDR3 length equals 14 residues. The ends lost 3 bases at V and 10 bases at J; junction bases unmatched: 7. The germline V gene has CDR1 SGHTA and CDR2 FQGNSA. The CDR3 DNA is TGTGCCAGCAGCTTCCGGGACAGGGCCCACGAGCAGTTCTTC. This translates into CASSFRDRAHEQFF.

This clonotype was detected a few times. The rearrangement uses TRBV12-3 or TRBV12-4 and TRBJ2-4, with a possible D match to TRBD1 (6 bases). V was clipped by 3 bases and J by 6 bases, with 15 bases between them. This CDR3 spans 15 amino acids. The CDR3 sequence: CASSFLARGGNIQYF. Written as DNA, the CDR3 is TGTGCCAGCAGTTTTCTCGCGAGAGGGGGAAACATTCAGTACTTC.

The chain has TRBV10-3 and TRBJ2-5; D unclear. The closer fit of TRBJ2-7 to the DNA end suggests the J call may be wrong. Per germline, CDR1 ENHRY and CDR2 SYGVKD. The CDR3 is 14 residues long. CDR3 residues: CAIRRKLDQYEQYF. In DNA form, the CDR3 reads TGTGCCATAAGAAGGAAGTTGGATCAGTACGAGCAGTACTTC.

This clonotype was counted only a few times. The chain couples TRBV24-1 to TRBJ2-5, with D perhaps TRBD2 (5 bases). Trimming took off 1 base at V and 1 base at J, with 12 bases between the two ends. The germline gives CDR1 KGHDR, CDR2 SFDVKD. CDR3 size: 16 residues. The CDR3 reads CATSDFGETTQETQYF. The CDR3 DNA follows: TGTGCCACCAGTGATTTCGGCGAGACTACCCAAGAGACCCAGTACTTC.